These 10 T cell receptor beta chains share one sample of origin, sequenced in a study of OX40 agonist ivuxolimab in advanced cancers. Sequenced by immunoSEQ multiplex PCR; TCRdb stores in-frame clones only, minus some. The table shows about 51,000 clones, with approximately 91% occurring only once. The specimen was CD4+ or CD8+ T cells sorted from blood, collected in a trial of the OX40 agonist ivuxolimab. The receptor set was obtained from an adult with an advanced solid tumor such as melanoma, head and neck, liver or kidney cancer.

The chain has TRBV9 and TRBJ2-1, with D possibly being TRBD2 (5 bases). The germline gives CDR1 SGDLS, CDR2 YYNGEE. With 3 bases removed from V and 2 bases from J, the gap between germline ends came to 15 bases. This CDR3 has 16 residues. CDR3 DNA: TGTGCCAGCAGCGCTCGAGGGAGCACCGCCTACAATGAGCAGTTCTTC. Its translation is CASSARGSTAYNEQFF.

The V call is TRBV6-6, the J call TRBJ1-5; tentatively, D is TRBD1 (5 bases). Germline lookup yields CDR1 MNHNY and CDR2 SVGAGI (reference sequence). The V and J ends lost 2 bases and 2 bases respectively, with 7 bases between them. The CDR3 contains 14 residues. The CDR3, as DNA: TGTGCCAGCAGTTACGGGGCTCGCAATCAGCCCCAGCATTTT. Protein sequence: CASSYGARNQPQHF.

V and J are TRBV7-2 and TRBJ2-5; D is undetermined. Trimming left V 4 bases short and J 3 bases short, with 12 bases between. CDR1 and CDR2 from the germline V gene are SGHTA and FQGNSA. The CDR3 sequence is 14 residues long. This chain's CDR3 is CASSSPRGEETQYF. The CDR3 DNA follows: TGTGCCAGCAGCTCCCCTAGAGGAGAAGAGACCCAGTACTTC.

The V gene is TRBV25-1, the J gene TRBJ2-1, with a weak D call TRBD1 (7 bases). The CDR3 covers 14 residues. The V end was cut by 6 bases, the J end by 9 bases, with 18 bases between. CDR1 MGHDK and CDR2 SYGVNS come from the germline V gene. CDR3 residues: CASRGQSGGGEQFF. DNA of the CDR3: TGTGCCAGCAGGGGACAGTCCGGGGGCGGTGAGCAGTTCTTC.

This clone was detected once. The V and J genes are TRBV28 and TRBJ1-2; D is unclear. There are 13 residues in the CDR3. The ends were cut back, 2 bases at V and 4 bases at J, with 8 bases in the middle. The V gene's germline CDR1 is MDHEN and CDR2 SYDVKM. The CDR3 coding sequence is TGTGCCAGCAGTTTAAGGGCAGGCTATGGCTACACCTTC. This gives the protein CASSLRAGYGYTF.

The rearrangement links TRBV5-1 to TRBJ2-3, with D uncertain. The length of the CDR3 is 13 residues. Germline CDR1 reads SGHRS; CDR2 reads YFSETQ. Between the trimmed V and J ends, which lost 4 bases and 5 bases, there was a span of 11 bases. The CDR3 coding sequence is TGCGCCAGCAGCCTCCAGAACGGAGATACGCAGTATTTT. It specifies CASSLQNGDTQYF.

The CDR3 DNA follows: TGTGCCAGCAGTTTATTCAACAGGGGGCGCGGGAAAAGAAACGAGCAGTACTTC. This gives the protein CASSLFNRGRGKRNEQYF. The rearrangement joins TRBV28 to TRBJ2-7; 9 nucleotides match TRBD1. Germline lookup yields CDR1 MDHEN and CDR2 SYDVKM. Trimming removed 1 base from V and 5 bases from J; junction bases left unmatched: 15. CDR3 length: 18 residues.

The V and J genes are TRBV15 and TRBJ1-6, with a weak D call TRBD1 (5 bases). The CDR3 has 14 amino acids. Between the trimmed V and J ends, which lost 0 bases and 8 bases, there was a span of 8 bases. Germline CDR1 LNHNV, CDR2 YYDKDF (reference sequence). CDR3 nucleotides: TGTGCCACCAGCAGAGACAGGGTTGATTCACCCCTCCACTTT. This codes for CATSRDRVDSPLHF. The variable domain in full, with the rest retrieved from reference TRBV15 and TRBJ1-6, is DAMVIQNPRYQVTQFGKPVTLSCSQTLNHNVMYWYQQKSSQAPKLLFHYYDKDFNNEADTPDNFQSRRPNTSFCFLDIRSPGLGDTAMYLCATSRDRVDSPLHFGNGTRLTVT.

Only one count was recorded for this clone. The chain has TRBV6-4 and TRBJ2-5; 9 positions agree with TRBD1. The CDR3 contains 14 residues. Germline V gene sequence: CDR1 MRHNA, CDR2 SNTAGT. Unmatched junction bases numbered 5, after V lost 5 bases and J lost 4 bases. CDR3 nucleotides: TGTGCCAGCAGTCCTACAGGGGGCGCAGAGACCCAGTACTTC. As protein: CASSPTGGAETQYF.

This chain connects TRBV7-6 to TRBJ2-1; 11 nucleotides align to TRBD2. The germline V gene encodes CDR1 SGHVS and CDR2 FNYEAQ. V was pared by 5 bases and J by 5 bases, with 8 bases of the junction left unmatched. The CDR3 covers 16 residues. The CDR3 DNA reads as TGTGCCAGCAGCCGGTTAGCGGGAGGGCCCCACAATGAGCAGTTCTTC. Residues: CASSRLAGGPHNEQFF.